The 2 T cell receptor beta chains in this list originate from one sample, sequenced in a study of PD-1 blockade in classical Hodgkin lymphoma. Brentuximab vedotin exposure varied among the patients, all of whom had relapsed after autologous stem cell transplantation. TCRdb's table, derived via immunoSEQ multiplex PCR, lists solely in-frame clones and lacks some. Of 20,000 to 25,000 clones in the sample, 69% are singletons; the top ten hold more than 3%. Sequenced here: peripheral blood mononuclear cells (PBMCs), sampled at baseline. These receptor sequences come from a human donor with classical Hodgkin lymphoma.

This clone was detected once. The rearrangement joins TRBV21-1 to TRBJ2-7; no DNA check was done on the table's D call, TRBD1. TRBV21-1 is listed as a pseudogene. This CDR3 comprises 14 residues. The CDR3 loop reads CASSTTGDSYEQYF. DNA of the CDR3: TGTGCCAGCAGCACGACAGGGGATAGTTACGAGCAGTACTTC.

The CDR3: CTSSHRRDSIYEQYF. CDR3 DNA: TGCACCAGCAGCCATCGGCGGGACTCCATATACGAGCAGTACTTC. The J gene is TRBJ2-7, the V gene TRBV1; no DNA check was done on the table's D call, TRBD2. TRBV1 is a documented pseudogene. The length of the CDR3 is 15 residues.